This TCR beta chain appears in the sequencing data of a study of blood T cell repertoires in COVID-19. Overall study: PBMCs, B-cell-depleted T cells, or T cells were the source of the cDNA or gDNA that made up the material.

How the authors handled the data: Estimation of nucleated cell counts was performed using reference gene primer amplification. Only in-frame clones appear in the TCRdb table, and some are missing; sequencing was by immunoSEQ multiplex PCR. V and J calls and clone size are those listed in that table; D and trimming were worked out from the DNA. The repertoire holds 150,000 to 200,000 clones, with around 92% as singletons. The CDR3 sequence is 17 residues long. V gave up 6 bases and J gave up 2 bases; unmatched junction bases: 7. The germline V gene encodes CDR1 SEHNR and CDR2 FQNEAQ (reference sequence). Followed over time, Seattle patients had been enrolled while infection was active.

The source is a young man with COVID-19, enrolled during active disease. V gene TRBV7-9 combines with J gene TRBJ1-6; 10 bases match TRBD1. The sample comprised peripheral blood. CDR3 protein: CASREGQGNPYNSPLHF. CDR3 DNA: TGTGCCAGCAGGGAGGGACAGGGGAACCCCTATAATTCACCCCTCCACTTT.